A selection of T cell receptor beta chains follows, all from one sample in a study of human T cells and chemical hapten exposure. TCRdb re-called the RACE reads with MiXCR, one entry per CDR3 protein. The sample contains 74,000 or so distinct CDR3 sequences, about 10% of which appear only once. The specimen was whole blood, collected in connection with sensitization to the hapten diphenylcyclopropenone (DPC). The receptors shown here come from a woman aged 55-69 years with alopecia areata. Some clones in this sample may be carry-over from other donors' samples. The CDR3 runs from the conserved cysteine through the conserved F or W. The order of the fields is J gene, D gene, V gene, clone size, CDR3 DNA, CDR3 protein. D genes are given only for firm matches. Where a row states a size, it is once, few, many or the class of an expanded clone; other rows omit it.

>TRBJ1-1|NA|TRBV7-3|few
TGTGCCAGCAGCTCGCGTGGGGGGCACGACACTGAAGCTTTCTTT
CASSSRGGHDTEAFF
>TRBJ1-2|TRBD1|TRBV2|many
TGTGCCAGCAGTGCGGGGGGACAGGGAGGGTTTGGCTACACCTTC
CASSAGGQGGFGYTF
>TRBJ2-6|NA|TRBV10-3|many
TGTGCCATCAGTGAGTCTGGTCCGTCTGGGGCCAACGTCCTGACTTTC
CAISESGPSGANVLTF
>TRBJ1-5|NA|TRBV9|many
TGTGCCAGCAGCGTCGGGAGTTTTAGCAATCAGCCCCAGCATTTT
CASSVGSFSNQPQHF
>TRBJ1-4|NA|TRBV29-1|many
TGCAGCCCCAAGGACGGACTAAGAATTGAAAAACTGTTTTTT
CSPKDGLRIEKLFF
>TRBJ2-7|NA|TRBV11-3|few
TGTGCCAGCAGCTCCTCGGACGGCCAGCCGGAGCAGTACTTC
CASSSSDGQPEQYF
>TRBJ2-7|NA|TRBV18|many
TGTGCCAGCTCACCGACTACAACAGCTAACTACGAGCAGTACTTC
CASSPTTTANYEQYF
>TRBJ1-6|NA|TRBV6-6|many
TGTGCCAGCAGTTACTCGAAGAGCTCCTATAATTCACCCCTCCACTTT
CASSYSKSSYNSPLHF
>TRBJ1-2|TRBD1|TRBV29-1|many
TGCAGCGTACGACAGGGGAGTAACTATGGCTACACCTTC
CSVRQGSNYGYTF
>TRBJ2-3|NA|TRBV9|many
TGTGCCAGCAGCGTAGTTAGCGGAACTAGCACAGATACGCAGTATTTT
CASSVVSGTSTDTQYF
>TRBJ1-2|NA|TRBV6-1|NA
TGTGCCAGCAGTGAACAGGAGGGGCCCTATGGCTACACCTTC
CASSEQEGPYGYTF